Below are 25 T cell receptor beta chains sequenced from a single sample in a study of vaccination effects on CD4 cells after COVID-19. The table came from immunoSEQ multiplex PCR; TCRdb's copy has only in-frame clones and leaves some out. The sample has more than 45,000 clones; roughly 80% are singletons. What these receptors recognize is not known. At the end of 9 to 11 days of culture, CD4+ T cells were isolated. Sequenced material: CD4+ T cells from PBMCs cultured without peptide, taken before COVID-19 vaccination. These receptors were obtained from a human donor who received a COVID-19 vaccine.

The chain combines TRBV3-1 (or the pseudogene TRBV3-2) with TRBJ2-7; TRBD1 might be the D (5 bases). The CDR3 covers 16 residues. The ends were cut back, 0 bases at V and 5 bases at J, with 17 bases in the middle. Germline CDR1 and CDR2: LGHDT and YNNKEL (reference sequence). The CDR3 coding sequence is TGTGCCAGCAGCCAAGATGGGGCAGGGTTCCCCCACGAGCAGTACGTC. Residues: CASSQDGAGFPHEQYV.

CDR3 loop: CAISGAGDLNTEAFF. The CDR3 DNA sequence: TGTGCCATCAGTGGGGCCGGGGACCTGAACACTGAAGCTTTCTTT. The chain joins TRBV10-3 to TRBJ1-1; D may be TRBD1 (5 bases). Germline V lookup: CDR1 ENHRY, CDR2 SYGVKD. Trimming cost V 4 bases and J 0 bases, with 12 bases left between them. The length of the CDR3 is 15 residues.

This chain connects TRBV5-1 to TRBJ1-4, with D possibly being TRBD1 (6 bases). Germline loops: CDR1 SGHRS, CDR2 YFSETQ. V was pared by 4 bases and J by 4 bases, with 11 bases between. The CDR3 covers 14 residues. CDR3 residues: CASSTGQFNEKLFF. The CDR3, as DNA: TGCGCCAGCAGCACCGGACAGTTTAATGAAAAACTGTTTTTT.

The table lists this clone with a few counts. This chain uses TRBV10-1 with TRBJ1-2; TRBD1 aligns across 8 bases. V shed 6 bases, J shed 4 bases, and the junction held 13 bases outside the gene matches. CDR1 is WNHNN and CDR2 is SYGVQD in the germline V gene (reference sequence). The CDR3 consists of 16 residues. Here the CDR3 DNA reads TGCGCCAGCAGAGAGCGGGGCCAGGGGGCGCTCTATGGCTACACCTTC. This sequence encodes CASRERGQGALYGYTF.

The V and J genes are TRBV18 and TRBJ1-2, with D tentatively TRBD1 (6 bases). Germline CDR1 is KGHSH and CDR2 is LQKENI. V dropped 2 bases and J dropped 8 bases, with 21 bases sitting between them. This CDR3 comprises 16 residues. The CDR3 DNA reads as TGTGCCAGCTCACCAGAAGGCGGAGGGGGACTAAGGGGCTACACCTTC. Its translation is CASSPEGGGGLRGYTF. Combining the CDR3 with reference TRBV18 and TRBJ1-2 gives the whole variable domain NAGVMQNPRHLVRRRGQEARLRCSPMKGHSHVYWYRQLPEEGLKFMVYLQKENIIDESGMPKERFSAEFPKEGPSILRIQQVVRGDSAAYFCASSPEGGGGLRGYTFGSGTRLTVV.

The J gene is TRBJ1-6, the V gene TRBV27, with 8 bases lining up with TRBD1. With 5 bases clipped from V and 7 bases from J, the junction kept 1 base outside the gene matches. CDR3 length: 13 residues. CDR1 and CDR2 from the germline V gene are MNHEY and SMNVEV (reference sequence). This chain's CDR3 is CASSGQGNSPLHF. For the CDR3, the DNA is TGTGCCAGCAGTGGACAGGGAAATTCACCCCTCCACTTT.

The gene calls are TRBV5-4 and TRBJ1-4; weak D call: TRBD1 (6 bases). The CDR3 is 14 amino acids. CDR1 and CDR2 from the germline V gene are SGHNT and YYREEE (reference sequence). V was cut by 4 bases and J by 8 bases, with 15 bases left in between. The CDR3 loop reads CASSTGTRAEKLFF. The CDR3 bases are TGTGCCAGCAGCACCGGGACACGGGCGGAAAAACTGTTTTTT.

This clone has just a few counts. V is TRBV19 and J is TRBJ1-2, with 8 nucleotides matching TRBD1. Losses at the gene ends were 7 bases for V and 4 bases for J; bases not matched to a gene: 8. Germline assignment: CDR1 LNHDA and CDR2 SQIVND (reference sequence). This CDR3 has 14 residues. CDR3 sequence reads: CASKEQGVIYGYTF. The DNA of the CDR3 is TGTGCCAGTAAGGAACAGGGGGTCATCTATGGCTACACCTTC.

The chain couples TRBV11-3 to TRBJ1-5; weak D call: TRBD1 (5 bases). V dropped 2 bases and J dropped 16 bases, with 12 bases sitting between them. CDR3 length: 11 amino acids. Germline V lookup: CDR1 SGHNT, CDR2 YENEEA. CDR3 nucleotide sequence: TGTGCCAGCAGCTTAAGTCAGGGTGATCATTTT. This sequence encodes CASSLSQGDHF.

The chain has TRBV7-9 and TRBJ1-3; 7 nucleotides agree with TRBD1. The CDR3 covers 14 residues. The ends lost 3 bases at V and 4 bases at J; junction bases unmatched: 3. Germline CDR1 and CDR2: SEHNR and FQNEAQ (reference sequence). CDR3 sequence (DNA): TGTGCCAGCAGCTTCGCAGGGGGAGGAAACACCATATATTTT. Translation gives CASSFAGGGNTIYF.

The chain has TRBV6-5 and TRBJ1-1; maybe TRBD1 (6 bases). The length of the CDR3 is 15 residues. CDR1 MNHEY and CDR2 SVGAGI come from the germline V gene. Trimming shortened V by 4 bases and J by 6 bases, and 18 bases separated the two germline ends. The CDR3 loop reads CASSFGHSRGAEAFF. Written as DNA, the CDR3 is TGTGCCAGCAGTTTCGGACATAGCAGGGGTGCTGAAGCTTTCTTT.

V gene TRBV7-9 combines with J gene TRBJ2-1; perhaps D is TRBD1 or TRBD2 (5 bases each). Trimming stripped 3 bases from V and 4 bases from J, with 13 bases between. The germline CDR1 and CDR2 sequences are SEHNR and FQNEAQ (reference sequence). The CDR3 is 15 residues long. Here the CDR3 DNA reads TGTGCCAGCAGCTTGGGACGCCAGCTATACAATGAGCAGTTCTTC. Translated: CASSLGRQLYNEQFF.

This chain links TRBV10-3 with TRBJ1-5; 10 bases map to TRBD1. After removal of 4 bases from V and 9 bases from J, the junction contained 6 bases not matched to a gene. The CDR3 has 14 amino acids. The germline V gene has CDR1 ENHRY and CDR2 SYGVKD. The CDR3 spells CAISATGGASPQHF. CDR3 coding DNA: TGTGCCATCAGTGCGACAGGGGGCGCATCGCCCCAGCATTTT.

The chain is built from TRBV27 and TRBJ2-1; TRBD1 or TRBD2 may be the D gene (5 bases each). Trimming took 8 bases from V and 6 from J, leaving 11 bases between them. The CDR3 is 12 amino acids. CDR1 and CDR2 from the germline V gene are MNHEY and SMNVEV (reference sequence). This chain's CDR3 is CASRGGGNEQFF. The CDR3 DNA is TGTGCCAGCCGTGGGGGTGGCAATGAGCAGTTCTTC.

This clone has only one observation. CDR3 loop: CASLDGLSSYNEQFF. As DNA, the CDR3 is TGTGCCAGCCTGGATGGCCTGAGCTCCTACAATGAGCAGTTCTTC. This chain links TRBV28 with TRBJ2-1; D gene uncertain. V was shortened by 8 bases and J by 0 bases, with 14 bases between the two germline ends. CDR1 is MDHEN, CDR2 SYDVKM, per germline. The CDR3 is 15 amino acids. Based on the CDR3 plus reference TRBV28 and TRBJ2-1, the full variable domain is DVKVTQSSRYLVKRTGEKVFLECVQDMDHENMFWYRQDPGLGLRLIYFSYDVKMKEKGDIPEGYSVSREKKERFSLILESASTNQTSMYLCASLDGLSSYNEQFFGPGTRLTVL.

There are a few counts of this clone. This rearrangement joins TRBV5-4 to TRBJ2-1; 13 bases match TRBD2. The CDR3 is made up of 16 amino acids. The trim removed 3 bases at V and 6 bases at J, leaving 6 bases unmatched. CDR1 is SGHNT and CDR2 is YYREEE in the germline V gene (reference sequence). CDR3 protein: CASSSRTSGGFNEQFF. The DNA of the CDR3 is TGTGCCAGCAGCTCAAGGACTAGCGGGGGTTTCAATGAGCAGTTCTTC.

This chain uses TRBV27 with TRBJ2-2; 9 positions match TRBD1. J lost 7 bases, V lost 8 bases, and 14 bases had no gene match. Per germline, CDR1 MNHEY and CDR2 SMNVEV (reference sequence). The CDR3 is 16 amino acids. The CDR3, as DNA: TGTGCCAGCTTAGCCAAGTCACAGGGGGCCGGCGGGGAGCTGTTTTTT. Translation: CASLAKSQGAGGELFF.

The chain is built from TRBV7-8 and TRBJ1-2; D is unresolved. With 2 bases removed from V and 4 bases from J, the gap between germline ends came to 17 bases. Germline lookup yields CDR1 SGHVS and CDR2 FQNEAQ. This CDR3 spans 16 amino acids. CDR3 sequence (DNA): TGTGCCAGCAGCTTAACCAGCTCCTTAGGTGGCTATGGCTACACCTTC. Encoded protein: CASSLTSSLGGYGYTF. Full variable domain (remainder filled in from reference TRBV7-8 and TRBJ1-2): GAGVSQSPRYKVAKRGQDVALRCDPISGHVSLFWYQQALGQGPEFLTYFQNEAQLDKSGLPSDRFFAERPEGSVSTLKIQRTQQEDSAVYLCASSLTSSLGGYGYTFGSGTRLTVV.

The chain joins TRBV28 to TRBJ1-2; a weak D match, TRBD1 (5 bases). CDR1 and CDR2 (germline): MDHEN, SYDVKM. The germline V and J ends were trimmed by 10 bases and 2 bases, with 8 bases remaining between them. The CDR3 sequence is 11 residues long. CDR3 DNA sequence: TGTGCCACCCGACAGAACTATGGCTACACCTTC. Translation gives CATRQNYGYTF.

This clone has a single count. DNA of the CDR3: TGTGCCACCAGTGATCCACTACAGGGGGGCTACACCTTC. Its protein is CATSDPLQGGYTF. The V call is TRBV24-1, the J call TRBJ1-2, with 7 bases matching TRBD1. The V and J ends lost 3 bases and 8 bases, in that order; junction bases with no gene match: 5. Per the germline V gene, CDR1 is KGHDR and CDR2 is SFDVKD. The CDR3 is 13 amino acids.

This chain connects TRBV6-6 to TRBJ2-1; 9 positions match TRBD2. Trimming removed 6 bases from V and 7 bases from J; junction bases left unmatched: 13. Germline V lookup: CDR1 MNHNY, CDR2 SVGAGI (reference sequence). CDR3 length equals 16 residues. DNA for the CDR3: TGTGCCAGCAGCCGGAGGGGCGGGGGGGCCGAAAATGAGCAGTTCTTC. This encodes CASSRRGGGAENEQFF.

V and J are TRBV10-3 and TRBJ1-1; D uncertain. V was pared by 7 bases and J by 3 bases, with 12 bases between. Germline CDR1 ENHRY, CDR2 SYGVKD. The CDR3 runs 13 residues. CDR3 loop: CAIMKKEYTEAFF. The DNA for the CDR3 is TGTGCCATCATGAAAAAGGAGTACACTGAAGCTTTCTTT.

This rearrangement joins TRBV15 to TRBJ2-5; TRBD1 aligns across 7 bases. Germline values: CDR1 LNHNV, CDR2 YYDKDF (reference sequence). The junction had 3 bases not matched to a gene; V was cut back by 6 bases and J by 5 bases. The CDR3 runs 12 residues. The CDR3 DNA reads TGTGCCACCAGAGGGGGCGCGGAGACCCAGTACTTC. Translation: CATRGGAETQYF.

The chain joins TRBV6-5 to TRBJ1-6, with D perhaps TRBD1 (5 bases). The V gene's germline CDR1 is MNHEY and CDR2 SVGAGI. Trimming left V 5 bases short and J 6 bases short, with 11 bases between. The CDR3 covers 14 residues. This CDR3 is CASSPPGGNSPLHF. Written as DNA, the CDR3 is TGTGCCAGCAGTCCCCCGGGGGGTAATTCACCCCTCCACTTT.

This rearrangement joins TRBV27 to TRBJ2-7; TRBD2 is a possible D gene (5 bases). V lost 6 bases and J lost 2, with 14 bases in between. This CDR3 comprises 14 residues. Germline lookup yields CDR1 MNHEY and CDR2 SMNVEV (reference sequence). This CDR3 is CASRAQRLTYEQYV. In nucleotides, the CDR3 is TGTGCCAGCAGGGCCCAGCGGCTAACCTACGAGCAGTACGTC.